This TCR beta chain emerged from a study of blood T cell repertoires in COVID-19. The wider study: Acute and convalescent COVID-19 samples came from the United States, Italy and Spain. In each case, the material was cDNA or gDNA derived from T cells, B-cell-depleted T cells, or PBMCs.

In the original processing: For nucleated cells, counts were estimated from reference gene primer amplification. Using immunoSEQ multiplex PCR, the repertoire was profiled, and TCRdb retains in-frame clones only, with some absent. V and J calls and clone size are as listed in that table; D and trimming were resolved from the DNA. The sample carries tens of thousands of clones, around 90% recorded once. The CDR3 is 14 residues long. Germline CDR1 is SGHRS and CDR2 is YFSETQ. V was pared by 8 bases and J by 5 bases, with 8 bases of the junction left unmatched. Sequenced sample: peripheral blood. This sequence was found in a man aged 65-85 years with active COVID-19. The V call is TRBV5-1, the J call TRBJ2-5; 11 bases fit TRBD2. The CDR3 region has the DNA TGCGCCAGTAGGAGACTAGCGGGAATGGAGACCCAGTACTTC. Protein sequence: CASRRLAGMETQYF.